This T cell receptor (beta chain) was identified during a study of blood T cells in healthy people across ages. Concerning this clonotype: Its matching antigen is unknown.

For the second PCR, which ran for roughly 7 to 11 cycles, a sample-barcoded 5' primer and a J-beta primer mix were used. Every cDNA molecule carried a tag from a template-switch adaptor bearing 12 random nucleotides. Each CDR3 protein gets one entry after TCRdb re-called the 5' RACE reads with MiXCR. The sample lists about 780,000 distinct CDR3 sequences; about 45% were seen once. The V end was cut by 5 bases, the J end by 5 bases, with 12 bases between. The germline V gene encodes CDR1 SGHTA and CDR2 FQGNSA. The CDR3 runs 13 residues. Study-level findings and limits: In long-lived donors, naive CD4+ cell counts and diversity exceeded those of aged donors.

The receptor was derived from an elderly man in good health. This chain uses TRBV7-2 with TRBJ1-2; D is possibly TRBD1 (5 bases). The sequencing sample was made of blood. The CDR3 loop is CASSIDRTYGYTF. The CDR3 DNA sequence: TGTGCCAGCAGCATCGACAGAACTTATGGCTACACCTTC.